This T cell receptor beta chain was captured by sequencing in a study of prognosis after radiotherapy for stage I lung cancer. Overall study: Newly diagnosed primary stage I lung tumors were present in fourteen patients, and oligometastatic NSCLC after surgical resection of the primary tumor was present in about five patients. Study-wide results and limits: Median unique TCR clones dropped from 10,088 to 6,861 after stereotactic body radiation therapy.

Uniform node negativity on CT and PET/CT characterised the cohort, and no patient had undergone prior chemotherapy or radiotherapy or presented other malignancies. This clonotype was seen at least ten times. Its matching antigen is unknown. Amplicons of TCR beta CDR3 were generated from genomic DNA by two-round multiplex PCR. Amplification in first-round PCR relied on primers specific to each TRBV and TRBJ gene. TCRdb analysed the multiplex PCR reads with MiXCR anew, one entry per CDR3 protein. The sample holds over 20,000 distinct CDR3 sequences, around 37% seen once. This TCR was recovered from a donor aged 50 or older with non-small cell lung cancer. Sequenced here: PBMCs, sampled before or after stereotactic body radiation therapy (not recorded which).

CDR3 loop: CASNVKGGRDEQFF. CDR3 coding DNA: TGTGCCAGCAACGTGAAGGGGGGCAGGGATGAGCAGTTCTTC. The V gene is TRBV2, the J gene TRBJ2-1; either TRBD1 or TRBD2 may supply D (6 bases each). The V end was cut by 7 bases, the J end by 8 bases, with 18 bases between. The CDR3 has 14 amino acids. CDR1 is SNHLY, CDR2 FYNNEI, per germline.